Listed below are T cell receptor beta chains from one sample, sequenced in a study of control samples from healthy donors and cancer patients. Profiling relied on immunoSEQ multiplex PCR, and the TCRdb table lists in-frame clones only, not all of them. The sample includes 45,000 to 70,000 clones, roughly 90% of them seen just once. The sample was PBMCs. Source of these receptors: a young man with colorectal cancer. CDR3s include the opening cysteine and the closing phenylalanine or tryptophan. D genes are given only for firm matches. Clone size appears in some rows only: once, few, many, or a class for an expanded clone.

TRBV4-2,TRBJ2-3,NA,NA,TGTGCCAGCAGCGGTAGCAGGTCGATCTCAGATACGCAGTATTTT,CASSGSRSISDTQYF
TRBV13,TRBJ2-3,NA,NA,TGTGCCAGCAGCTTAGGCGGGACCGACAAGCTGTATTTT,CASSLGGTDKLYF
TRBV12-3/TRBV12-4,TRBJ1-2,NA,NA,TGTGCCAGCAGTTTGAGCGGCCACTATGGCTACACCTTC,CASSLSGHYGYTF
TRBV24-1,TRBJ2-3,NA,NA,TGTGCCACCAGTGATCCCCCTGCAGATACGCAGTATTTT,CATSDPPADTQYF
TRBV5-4,TRBJ2-3,NA,TRBD2,TGTGCCAGCAGCGGGGGGGTCGGGGAAACAGATACGCAGTATTTT,CASSGGVGETDTQYF
TRBV29-1,TRBJ2-7,NA,TRBD1,TGCAGCGGGGGACAGAACTCCTACGAGCAGTACTTC,CSGGQNSYEQYF
TRBV19,TRBJ2-2,NA,NA,TGTGCCAGTAATAGAAGGGGGGACACCGGGGAGCTGTTTTTT,CASNRRGDTGELFF
TRBV18,TRBJ2-5,once,NA,TGTGCCAGCTCACCAGAAATTCGGTCGGGGACAAGGAAAGAGACCCAGTACTTC,CASSPEIRSGTRKETQYF
TRBV7-9,TRBJ2-7,once,NA,TGTGCCAGCAGCTTTAGTATCTACGAGCAGTACTTC,CASSFSIYEQYF
TRBV4-1,TRBJ1-1,NA,NA,TGCGCCAGCAGCCAACGAAGTAGGAGCACTGAAGCTTTCTTT,CASSQRSRSTEAFF
TRBV2,TRBJ2-1,NA,NA,TGTGCCAGCATCCCCCCGGGGTCCCAGTCGCGCTCCGAGCAGTTCTTC,CASIPPGSQSRSEQFF
TRBV5-4,TRBJ2-5,NA,NA,TGTGCCAGCAGCGCAGGGAAGGGATGGGAGACCCAGTACTTC,CASSAGKGWETQYF
TRBV7-9,TRBJ2-5,NA,NA,TGTGCCAGCAGCTCTAGAAGCGGACAAGAGACCCAGTACTTC,CASSSRSGQETQYF
TRBV4-1,TRBJ1-1,NA,NA,TGCGCCAGCAGCCAAGAACCAGGGAACACTGAAGCTTTCTTT,CASSQEPGNTEAFF
TRBV6-1,TRBJ1-2,NA,NA,TGTGCCAGCAGTGAAAGAGACAGACCAAACTATGGCTACACCTTC,CASSERDRPNYGYTF
TRBV5-1,TRBJ1-2,NA,NA,TGCGCCAGTAGAACAGGGAACTATGGCTACACCTTC,CASRTGNYGYTF
TRBV7-9,TRBJ1-2,NA,NA,TGTGCCAGCAGATCCCAGGGCAGCTACACCTTC,CASRSQGSYTF
TRBV6-5,TRBJ1-1,NA,NA,TGTGCCAGCTGGGCCATCCTGGGTGAGGTCACTGAAGCTTTCTTT,CASWAILGEVTEAFF
TRBV29-1,TRBJ2-1,NA,NA,TGCAGCGTTGAAACAGGTGGGGGGATCAATGAGCAGTTCTTC,CSVETGGGINEQFF
TRBV6-2/TRBV6-3,TRBJ2-5,NA,NA,TGTGCCAGCAGTTCACTTGGGGCGAAAGAGACCCAGTACTTC,CASSSLGAKETQYF
TRBV4-2,TRBJ2-7,NA,NA,TGTGCCAGCAGCCAAGAGGATTACGAGCAGTACTTC,CASSQEDYEQYF
TRBV4-3,TRBJ1-1,NA,NA,TGCGCCAGCAGCCAAGATAGGAACACTGAAGCTTTCTTT,CASSQDRNTEAFF
TRBV5-4,TRBJ2-6,NA,NA,TGTGCCAGCAGCCTAGACAGCTCTGGGGCCAACGTCCTGACTTTC,CASSLDSSGANVLTF
TRBV2,TRBJ1-6,few,NA,TGTGCCAGCAGTGAAGGGCAAAATTCACCCCTCCACTTT,CASSEGQNSPLHF
TRBV5-4,TRBJ2-7,NA,NA,TGTGCCAGCAGGGACGACTTAGACGCCTACGAGCAGTACTTC,CASRDDLDAYEQYF
TRBV19,TRBJ1-1,NA,TRBD1,TGTGCCAGTAGTTGGACAGGGGGCGTCACTGAAGCTTTCTTT,CASSWTGGVTEAFF
TRBV7-6,TRBJ1-2,NA,TRBD1,TGTGCCAGCAGCTTTGGGCAGGGGGCAAACAACTATGGCTACACCTTC,CASSFGQGANNYGYTF
TRBV10-3,TRBJ1-6,NA,TRBD1,TGTGCCATCAGTGATGCGACAGGGCATAATTCACCCCTCCACTTT,CAISDATGHNSPLHF
TRBV11-3,TRBJ2-7,NA,TRBD1,TGTGCCAGCAGAAAACAGGGACAGGTCTCCTACGAGCAGTACTTC,CASRKQGQVSYEQYF
TRBV2,TRBJ1-6,NA,NA,TGTGCCAGCAGTGGGCAGGGAATTGGATCACCCCTCCACTTT,CASSGQGIGSPLHF
TRBV5-1,TRBJ2-2,NA,NA,TGCGCCAGCAGCTTGGAGGGGACGGGGGAGCTGTTTTTT,CASSLEGTGELFF
TRBV19,TRBJ1-2,NA,NA,TGTGCCAGTAGTATTCGCTCGGGCAGTGCTAACTATGGCTACACCTTC,CASSIRSGSANYGYTF
TRBV19,TRBJ1-3,once,TRBD1,TGTGCCAGCACAAACGACAGGGTCAGGTTTGGAAACACCATATATTTT,CASTNDRVRFGNTIYF
TRBV7-2,TRBJ2-2,NA,NA,TGTGCCAGCAGCTTAGCGCTCGGCAGGAGCAACACCGGGGAGCTGTTTTTT,CASSLALGRSNTGELFF
TRBV5-8,TRBJ1-1,NA,NA,TGTGCCAGCAGCTCCGAAGGGAGAGCTTTCTTT,CASSSEGRAFF
TRBV19,TRBJ1-1,NA,NA,TGTGCTAGTGGAGGGGGATTCGAGATTGAAGCTTTCTTT,CASGGGFEIEAFF
TRBV28,TRBJ1-4,once,TRBD1,TGTGCCACTTCGACAGGGGGGGGAAAACTGTTTTTT,CATSTGGGKLFF
TRBV4-3,TRBJ1-3,NA,TRBD1,TGCGCCAGCAGCCAAGATTGGGACAGGGGATACACCATATATTTT,CASSQDWDRGYTIYF
TRBV4-3,TRBJ1-3,NA,NA,TGCGCCAGCAGCCAAGGTCGGACAGCCCGCTCTGGAAACACCATATATTTT,CASSQGRTARSGNTIYF
TRBV15,TRBJ2-5,once,NA,TGTGCCACCAGCAGAGATCCGGGGGCGGAGACCCAGTACTTC,CATSRDPGAETQYF
TRBV11-2,TRBJ2-7,once,NA,TGTGCCAGCAGTGACCTGTGGGGACCAGGACTCTACGAGCAGTACTTC,CASSDLWGPGLYEQYF
TRBV4-3,TRBJ1-6,NA,NA,TGCGCCAGCAGCCAAGAGTGGCCCAATTCACCCCTCCACTTT,CASSQEWPNSPLHF
TRBV6-5,TRBJ2-5,NA,TRBD1,TGTGCCAGCAGTCGACTGACAGGGGGCACGGAGACCCAGTACTTC,CASSRLTGGTETQYF
TRBV4-1,TRBJ1-5,NA,NA,TGCGCCAGCAGCCAAGGGTGGGGGGGCCGAATTAGCAATCAGCCCCAGCATTTT,CASSQGWGGRISNQPQHF
TRBV10-1,TRBJ1-5,once,TRBD1,TGCGCCAGCGCCTCGCGGGACAGGGGTAATCAGCCCCAGCATTTT,CASASRDRGNQPQHF
TRBV19,TRBJ1-2,NA,TRBD1,TGTGCCAGTAGTACTCAGGGGGCCAGGGTGACTTATGGCTACACCTTC,CASSTQGARVTYGYTF
TRBV19,TRBJ2-4,once,NA,TGTGCCAGTAGTATACCACTAGGCAGAAACATTCAGTACTTC,CASSIPLGRNIQYF
TRBV15,TRBJ2-5,NA,TRBD2,TGTGCCACCAGCAGCACGCGGGGGTGGGAGACCCAGTACTTC,CATSSTRGWETQYF
TRBV2,TRBJ1-2,NA,NA,TGTGCCAGCAGTGTGGGCAGGGTAAACTATGGCTACACCTTC,CASSVGRVNYGYTF
TRBV6-5,TRBJ1-2,NA,NA,TGTGCCAGCAGCAACGGGGGGACACAGAACTATGGCTACACCTTC,CASSNGGTQNYGYTF
TRBV6-5,TRBJ1-2,NA,TRBD1,TGTGCCAGCAGTTACTCGGGACAGGGGTTCAATGGCTACACCTTC,CASSYSGQGFNGYTF
TRBV5-1,TRBJ2-3,NA,TRBD1,TGCGCCAGCAGCTTAGGACAGGGAGGTGCAGATACGCAGTATTTT,CASSLGQGGADTQYF
TRBV24-1,TRBJ1-5,NA,NA,TGTGCCACCAGTGATACTACAGGACATAGCAATCAGCCCCAGCATTTT,CATSDTTGHSNQPQHF
TRBV19,TRBJ2-5,NA,TRBD2,TGTGCCAGTAGTATAGATAGCGGGGAAGAGACCCAGTACTTC,CASSIDSGEETQYF
TRBV7-2,TRBJ1-2,NA,TRBD1,TGTGCCAGCAGCTTAGCGAGGGGACAGGGGCACTATGGCTACACCTTC,CASSLARGQGHYGYTF
TRBV4-1,TRBJ2-7,NA,NA,TGCGCCAGCAGCCAAGAAAGGGGACACTCCCAGTACTTC,CASSQERGHSQYF
TRBV6-5,TRBJ2-1,NA,NA,TGTGCCAGCAGTTACGGTGTTGAGCAGTTCTTC,CASSYGVEQFF
TRBV30,TRBJ1-2,NA,TRBD1,TGTGCCTCCTCTTTGGACAGGGGCTATGGCTACACCTTC,CASSLDRGYGYTF
TRBV19,TRBJ2-4,NA,TRBD1,TGTGCCAGTAGTCCACGGGACAGGGTAGGGAACATTCAGTACTTC,CASSPRDRVGNIQYF
TRBV5-1,TRBJ1-1,NA,NA,TGCGCCAGCAGCCCCGGACACTCCACTTTGAACACTGAAGCTTTCTTT,CASSPGHSTLNTEAFF